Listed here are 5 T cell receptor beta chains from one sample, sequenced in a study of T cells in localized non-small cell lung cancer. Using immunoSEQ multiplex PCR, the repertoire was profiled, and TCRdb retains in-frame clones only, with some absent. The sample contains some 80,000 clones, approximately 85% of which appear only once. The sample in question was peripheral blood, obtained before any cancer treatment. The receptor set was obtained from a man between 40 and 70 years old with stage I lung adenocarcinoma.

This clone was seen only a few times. The CDR3 DNA follows: TGTGCCAGCAGCTTAGGCCCAGATACGCAGTATTTT. Amino acids: CASSLGPDTQYF. The rearrangement uses TRBV11-3 and TRBJ2-3; D unresolved. CDR3 size: 12 residues. Trimming removed 1 base at V and 4 bases at J, with 3 bases between. The germline V gene encodes CDR1 SGHNT and CDR2 YENEEA. Drawing the rest from reference TRBV11-3 and TRBJ2-3, the complete variable domain is EAGVVQSPRYKIIEKKQPVAFWCNPISGHNTLYWYLQNLGQGPELLIRYENEEAVDDSQLPKDRFSAERLKGVDSTLKIQPAELGDSAVYLCASSLGPDTQYFGPGTRLTVL.

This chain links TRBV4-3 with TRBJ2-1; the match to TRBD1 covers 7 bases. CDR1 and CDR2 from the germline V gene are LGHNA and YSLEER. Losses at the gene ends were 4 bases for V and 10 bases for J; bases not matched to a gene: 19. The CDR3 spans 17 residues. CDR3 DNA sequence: TGCGCCAGCAGCCGAGATGCTTTTCCCGGGACAGAATTCGAGCAGTTCTTC. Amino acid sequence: CASSRDAFPGTEFEQFF.

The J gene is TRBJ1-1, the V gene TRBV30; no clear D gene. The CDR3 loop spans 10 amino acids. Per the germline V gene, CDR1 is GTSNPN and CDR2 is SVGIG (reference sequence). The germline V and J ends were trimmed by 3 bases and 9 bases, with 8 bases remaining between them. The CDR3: CAWRRYKAFF. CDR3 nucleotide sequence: TGTGCCTGGAGGAGATACAAAGCTTTCTTT. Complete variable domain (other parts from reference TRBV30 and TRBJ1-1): SQTIHQWPATLVQPVGSPLSLECTVEGTSNPNLYWYRQAAGRGLQLLFYSVGIGQISSEVPQNLSASRPQDRQFILSSKKLLLSDSGFYLCAWRRYKAFFGQGTRLTVV.

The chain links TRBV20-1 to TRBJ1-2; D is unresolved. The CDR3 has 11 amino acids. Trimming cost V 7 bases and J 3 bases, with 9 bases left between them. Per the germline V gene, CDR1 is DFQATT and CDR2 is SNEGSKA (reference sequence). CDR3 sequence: CSVGRDYGYTF. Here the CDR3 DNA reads TGCAGTGTGGGTAGGGACTATGGCTACACCTTC.

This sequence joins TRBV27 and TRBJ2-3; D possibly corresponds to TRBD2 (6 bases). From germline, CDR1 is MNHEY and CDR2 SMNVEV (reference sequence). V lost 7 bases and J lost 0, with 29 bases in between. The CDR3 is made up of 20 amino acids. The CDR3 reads CASKNLGVGRGKTSTDTQYF. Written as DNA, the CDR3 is TGTGCCAGCAAGAACCTGGGGGTCGGGCGCGGGAAGACTAGCACAGATACGCAGTATTTT.